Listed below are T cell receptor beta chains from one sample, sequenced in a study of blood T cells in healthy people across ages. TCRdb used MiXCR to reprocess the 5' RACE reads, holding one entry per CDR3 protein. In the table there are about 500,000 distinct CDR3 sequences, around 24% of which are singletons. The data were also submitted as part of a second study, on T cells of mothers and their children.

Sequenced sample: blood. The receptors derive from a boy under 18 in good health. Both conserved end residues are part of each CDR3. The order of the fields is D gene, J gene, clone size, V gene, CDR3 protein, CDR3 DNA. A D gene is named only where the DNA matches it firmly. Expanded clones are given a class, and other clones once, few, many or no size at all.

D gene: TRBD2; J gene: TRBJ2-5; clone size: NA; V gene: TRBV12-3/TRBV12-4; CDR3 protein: CASSSLRLAGGLETQYF; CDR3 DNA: TGTGCCAGCAGTTCCCTCCGGCTAGCGGGGGGGTTGGAGACCCAGTACTTC
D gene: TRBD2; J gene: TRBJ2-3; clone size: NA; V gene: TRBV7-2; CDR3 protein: CASSLVRGATDTQYF; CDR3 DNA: TGTGCCAGCAGCTTAGTGCGGGGGGCCACAGATACGCAGTATTTT
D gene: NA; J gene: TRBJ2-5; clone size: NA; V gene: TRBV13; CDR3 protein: CASSLAARRETQYF; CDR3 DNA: TGTGCCAGCAGCTTAGCGGCCAGACGGGAGACCCAGTACTTC
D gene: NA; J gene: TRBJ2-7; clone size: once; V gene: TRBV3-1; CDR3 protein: CASSRTVLLREQYF; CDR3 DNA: TGTGCCAGCAGCCGGACTGTGTTACTACGGGAGCAGTACTTC
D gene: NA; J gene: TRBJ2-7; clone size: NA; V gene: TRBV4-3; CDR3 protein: CASSQGTPSYEQYF; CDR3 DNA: TGCGCCAGCAGCCAAGGGACGCCGTCCTACGAGCAGTACTTC
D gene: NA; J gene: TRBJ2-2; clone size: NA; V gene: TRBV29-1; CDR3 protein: CSGRQAGAGELFF; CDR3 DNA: TGCAGCGGACGACAGGCTGGTGCTGGGGAGCTGTTTTTT
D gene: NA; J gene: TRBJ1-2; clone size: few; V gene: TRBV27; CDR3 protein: CASSPRDDYRDGYTF; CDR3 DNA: TGTGCCAGCAGTCCACGGGACGACTATAGGGATGGCTACACCTTC
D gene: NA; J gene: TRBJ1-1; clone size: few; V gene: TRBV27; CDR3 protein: CASSFQGTEAFF; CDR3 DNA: TGTGCCAGCAGTTTTCAGGGCACTGAAGCTTTCTTT
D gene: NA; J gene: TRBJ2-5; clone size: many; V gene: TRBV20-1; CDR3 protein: CSGTTLGRGQETQYF; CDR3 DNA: TGCAGTGGGACGACGCTGGGGCGCGGACAAGAGACCCAGTACTTC
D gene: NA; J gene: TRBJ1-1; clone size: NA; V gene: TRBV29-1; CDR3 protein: CSVRQLNTEAFF; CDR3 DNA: TGCAGCGTTCGACAGCTGAACACTGAAGCTTTCTTT
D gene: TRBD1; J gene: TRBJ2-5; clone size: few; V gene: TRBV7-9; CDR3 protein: CAGSMDRGKLETQYF; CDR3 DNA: TGTGCCGGCAGCATGGACAGGGGGAAATTGGAGACCCAGTACTTC
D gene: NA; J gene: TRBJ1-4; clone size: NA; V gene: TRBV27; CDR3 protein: CASSFGVGEKLFF; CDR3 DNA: TGTGCCAGCAGTTTTGGGGTTGGGGAAAAACTGTTTTTT
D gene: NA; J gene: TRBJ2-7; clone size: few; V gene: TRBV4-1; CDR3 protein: CASSQTRGSYEQYF; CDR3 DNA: TGCGCCAGCAGCCAAACTCGGGGTTCCTACGAGCAGTACTTC
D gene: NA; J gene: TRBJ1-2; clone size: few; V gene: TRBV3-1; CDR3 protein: CASSSRPSYGCTF; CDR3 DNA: TGTGCCAGCAGCTCGAGGCCGAGCTATGGCTGCACCTTC
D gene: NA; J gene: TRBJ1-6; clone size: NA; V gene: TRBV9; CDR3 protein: CASSVGEGISDNSPLHF; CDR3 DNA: TGTGCCAGCAGCGTAGGGGAGGGCATAAGCGATAATTCACCCCTCCACTTT
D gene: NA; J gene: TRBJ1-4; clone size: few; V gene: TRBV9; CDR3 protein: CASSRGGGATNEKLFF; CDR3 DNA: TGTGCCAGCAGCAGAGGGGGGGGAGCAACTAATGAAAAACTGTTTTTT
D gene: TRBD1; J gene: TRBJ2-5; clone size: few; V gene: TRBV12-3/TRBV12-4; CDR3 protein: CASSSGTGETQYF; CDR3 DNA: TGTGCCAGCAGTTCCGGGACAGGAGAGACCCAGTACTTC
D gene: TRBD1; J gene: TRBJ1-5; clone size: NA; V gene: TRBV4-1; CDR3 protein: CASSQIPDRRFQPQHF; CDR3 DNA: TGCGCCAGCAGCCAGATCCCGGACAGGAGATTTCAGCCCCAGCATTTT
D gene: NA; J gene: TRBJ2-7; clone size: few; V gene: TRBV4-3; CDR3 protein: CASSLDLMEGEQYF; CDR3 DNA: TGCGCCAGCAGCCTAGACCTCATGGAGGGAGAGCAGTACTTC
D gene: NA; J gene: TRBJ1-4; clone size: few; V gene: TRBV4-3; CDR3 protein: CASSHLTSATNEKLFF; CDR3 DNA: TGCGCCAGCAGCCATTTGACAAGTGCAACTAATGAAAAACTGTTTTTT
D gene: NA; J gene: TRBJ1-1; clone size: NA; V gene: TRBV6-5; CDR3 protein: CASIPPGGPTEAFF; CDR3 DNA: TGTGCCAGCATCCCTCCCGGGGGGCCCACTGAAGCTTTCTTT
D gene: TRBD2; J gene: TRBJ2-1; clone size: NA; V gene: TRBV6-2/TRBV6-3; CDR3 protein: CASISTSGGTYNEQFF; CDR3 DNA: TGTGCCAGCATCTCGACTAGCGGGGGAACCTACAATGAGCAGTTCTTC
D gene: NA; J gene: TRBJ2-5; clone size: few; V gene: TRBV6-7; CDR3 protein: CASSRPGGGKHF; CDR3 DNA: TGTGCCAGCAGCCGACCTGGGGGCGGAAAACACTTC
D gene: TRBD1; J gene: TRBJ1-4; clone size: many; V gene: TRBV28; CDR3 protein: CASRTGSEKLFF; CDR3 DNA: TGTGCCAGCAGGACAGGGAGCGAAAAACTGTTTTTT
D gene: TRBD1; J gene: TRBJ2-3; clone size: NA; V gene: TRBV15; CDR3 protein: CATSREQGTQYF; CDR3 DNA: TGTGCCACCAGCAGAGAACAGGGGACGCAGTATTTT
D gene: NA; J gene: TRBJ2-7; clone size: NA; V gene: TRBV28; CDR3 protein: CASSTATYEQYF; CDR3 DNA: TGTGCCAGCAGTACGGCCACCTACGAGCAGTACTTC
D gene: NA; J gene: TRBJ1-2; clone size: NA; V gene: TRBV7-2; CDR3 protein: CASSPDTAINYGYTF; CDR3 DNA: TGTGCCAGCAGCCCCGACACAGCCATTAACTATGGCTACACCTTC
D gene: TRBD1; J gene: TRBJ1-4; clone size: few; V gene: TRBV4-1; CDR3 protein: CASSQDFWDRGATNEKLFF; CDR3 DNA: TGCGCCAGCAGCCAAGATTTTTGGGACAGGGGGGCAACTAATGAAAAACTGTTTTTT
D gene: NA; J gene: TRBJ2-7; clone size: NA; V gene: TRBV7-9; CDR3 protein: CASSEYPAYEQYF; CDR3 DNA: TGTGCCAGCAGCGAGTATCCGGCCTACGAGCAGTACTTC
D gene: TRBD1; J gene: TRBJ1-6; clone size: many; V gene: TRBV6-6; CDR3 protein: CASSRDRGNSPLHF; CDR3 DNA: TGTGCCAGCAGTAGAGACAGGGGGAATTCACCCCTCCACTTT
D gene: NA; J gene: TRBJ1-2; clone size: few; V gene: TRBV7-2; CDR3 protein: CASRNSRVSAYGYTF; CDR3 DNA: TGTGCCAGCAGGAACTCTAGGGTGTCAGCCTATGGCTACACCTTC
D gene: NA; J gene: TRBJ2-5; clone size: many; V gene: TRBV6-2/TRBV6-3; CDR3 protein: CASSPFQETQYF; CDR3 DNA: TGTGCCAGCAGCCCTTTCCAAGAGACCCAGTACTTC
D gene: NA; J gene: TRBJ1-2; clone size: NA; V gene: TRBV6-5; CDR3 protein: CASSSPSLPNYGYTF; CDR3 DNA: TGTGCCAGCAGCTCGCCGTCCCTCCCTAACTATGGCTACACCTTC
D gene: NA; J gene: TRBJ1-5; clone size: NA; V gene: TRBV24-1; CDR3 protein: CATSDVRDDSNQPQHF; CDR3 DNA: TGTGCCACCAGTGATGTCCGGGACGATAGCAATCAGCCCCAGCATTTT
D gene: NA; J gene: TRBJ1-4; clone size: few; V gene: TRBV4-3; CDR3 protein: CASSPQGNDEKLFF; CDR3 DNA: TGCGCCAGCAGCCCCCAGGGGAACGATGAAAAACTGTTTTTT
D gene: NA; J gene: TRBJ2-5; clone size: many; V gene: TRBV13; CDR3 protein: CASSGGSSQETQYF; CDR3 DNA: TGTGCCAGCAGCGGGGGATCAAGCCAAGAGACCCAGTACTTC